The 14 T cell receptor beta chains below come from one sample, sequenced in a study of CD8 T cells in Susac syndrome. When the RNA was reverse transcribed, random hexamers were used with an input of 0.5 to 1 ug. TCRdb called the immunoSEQ multiplex PCR reads again in MiXCR, with one record for every CDR3 protein. Among 170,000 or so distinct CDR3 sequences listed, roughly 94% were seen once. The sequencing input was CD4+ T cells from PBMCs. The receptors shown here come from a human donor with Susac syndrome.

This chain connects TRBV29-1 to TRBJ2-5; D is unresolved. Between the trimmed V and J ends, which lost 7 bases and 4 bases, there was a span of 16 bases. This CDR3 region has 13 residues. Per the germline V gene, CDR1 is SQVTM and CDR2 is ANQGSEA. The CDR3 bases are TGCAGCGACAAACGGACGGGTTTAGAGACCCAGTACTTC. Protein: CSDKRTGLETQYF.

J is TRBJ1-5 and V is TRBV19; tentative D call: TRBD1 (5 bases). CDR1 is LNHDA and CDR2 is SQIVND in the germline V gene (reference sequence). The V gene lost 4 bases and the J gene lost 7 bases, with 14 bases spanning the gap. This CDR3 contains 14 residues. The CDR3 DNA sequence: TGTGCCAGTAGTACTGCAGGGAAGTTACAGCCCCAGCATTTT. Translating gives CASSTAGKLQPQHF.

V usage is TRBV20-1 and J usage is TRBJ2-1, with D possibly matching TRBD2 (6 bases). The CDR3 length is 12 residues. CDR1 is DFQATT, CDR2 SNEGSKA, per germline (reference sequence). The V end was cut by 3 bases, the J end by 4 bases, with 7 bases between. The CDR3 here is CSASGTYNEQFF. CDR3 coding DNA: TGCAGTGCTAGCGGGACTTACAATGAGCAGTTCTTC.

The chain recombines TRBV11-2 with TRBJ2-5, with 12 bases lining up with TRBD2. J was trimmed by 5 bases and V by 5 bases; bases with no gene match: 9. This CDR3 has 16 amino acids. The germline CDR1 and CDR2 sequences are SGHAT and FQNNGV. The CDR3 spells CASSEILAGGGETQYF. In DNA, the CDR3 is TGTGCCAGCAGCGAAATACTAGCGGGGGGAGGCGAGACCCAGTACTTC. Filled out from reference TRBV11-2 and TRBJ2-5, the complete variable domain reads EAGVAQSPRYKIIEKRQSVAFWCNPISGHATLYWYQQILGQGPKLLIQFQNNGVVDDSQLPKDRFSAERLKGVDSTLKIQPAKLEDSAVYLCASSEILAGGGETQYFGPGTRLLVL.

V usage is TRBV27 and J usage is TRBJ1-5; D possibly corresponds to TRBD1 (5 bases). Germline V gives CDR1 MNHEY, CDR2 SMNVEV (reference sequence). The CDR3 has 14 amino acids. Deletions cut 4 bases from V and 1 base from J, with 8 bases between. The CDR3 nucleotides read TGTGCCAGCAGTTCGACAGAAAGCAATCAGCCCCAGCATTTT. Translation: CASSSTESNQPQHF.

The count of this clonotype is one. As DNA, the CDR3 is TGTGCCAGCAGCCAGGACAGGGGAGGCCAGCCCCAGCATTTT. It translates to CASSQDRGGQPQHF. J is TRBJ1-5 and V is TRBV7-9, with 9 bases aligning to TRBD1. The V segment lost 5 bases and the J segment 7 bases; nucleotides outside the gene matches: 6. CDR3 length: 14 amino acids. In germline, CDR1 is SEHNR, CDR2 FQNEAQ (reference sequence).

The V and J genes are TRBV5-6 and TRBJ2-3; 9 bases align to TRBD2. Looked up from germline, CDR1 is SGHDT and CDR2 is YYEEEE. The CDR3 extends over 14 amino acids. V shed 4 bases, J shed 7 bases, and the junction held 7 bases outside the gene matches. CDR3 amino acids: CASSLGLAWNTQYF. The DNA for the CDR3 is TGTGCCAGCAGCCTCGGACTAGCGTGGAATACGCAGTATTTT.

The chain uses TRBV10-2 and TRBJ2-3; TRBD1 aligns across 9 bases. Germline V lookup: CDR1 WSHSY, CDR2 SAAADI. V lost 6 bases to trimming and J lost 5 bases; unmatched junction nucleotides: 6. The CDR3 spans 14 residues. CDR3 nucleotides: TGCGCCAGCAGGGCACAGGGGGCTGAAGATACGCAGTATTTT. Its protein product is CASRAQGAEDTQYF.

The chain has TRBV28 and TRBJ2-1; tentative D call: TRBD1 (5 bases). The CDR3 has 13 amino acids. Germline V gene lookup returns CDR1 MDHEN and CDR2 SYDVKM. Trimming cost V 10 bases and J 0 bases, with 10 bases left between them. CDR3 DNA sequence: TGTGCCATCCGACAGAGCTCCTACAATGAGCAGTTCTTC. Protein: CAIRQSSYNEQFF.

The V gene is TRBV6-5, the J gene TRBJ1-2, with D possibly matching TRBD1 (5 bases). Germline V CDR1 and CDR2: MNHEY, SVGAGI. V dropped 6 bases and J dropped 2 bases, with 10 bases sitting between them. The CDR3 contains 13 residues. CDR3 in DNA: TGTGCCAGCAGCACGACAGTGAACTATGGCTACACCTTC. The encoded protein is CASSTTVNYGYTF.

The rearrangement uses TRBV4-2 and TRBJ2-1, with D unresolved. There are 18 residues in the CDR3. V was clipped by 0 bases and J by 5 bases, with 20 bases between them. CDR1 is LGHNA, CDR2 YNFKEQ, per germline. DNA for the CDR3: TGTGCCAGCAGCCAAGATCTCCGATCTAGGCAACTTAACAATGAGCAGTTCTTC. Protein product: CASSQDLRSRQLNNEQFF.

The gene calls are TRBV7-2 and TRBJ2-2, with no clear D. Germline CDR1 reads SGHTA; CDR2 reads FQGNSA. Trimming removed 3 bases at V and 5 bases at J, with 13 bases between. This CDR3 has 15 amino acids. The DNA of the CDR3 is TGTGCCAGCAGCTTCCTCGGGCCTGGAACCGGGGAGCTGTTTTTT. The encoded protein is CASSFLGPGTGELFF.

The V call is TRBV29-1, the J call TRBJ1-3; TRBD1 agrees at 10 bases. In germline, CDR1 is SQVTM, CDR2 ANQGSEA. The CDR3 is 19 amino acids. Trimming removed 0 bases from V and 0 bases from J; junction bases left unmatched: 11. The CDR3 loop is CSVEDRGDRGYYSGNTIYF. Here the CDR3 DNA reads TGCAGCGTTGAAGATCGAGGGGACAGGGGTTACTACTCTGGAAACACCATATATTTT.

V usage is TRBV20-1 and J usage is TRBJ1-2, with 10 bases aligning to TRBD1. CDR1 and CDR2 (germline): DFQATT, SNEGSKA (reference sequence). The CDR3 is made up of 15 amino acids. V shed 5 bases and J 7 bases; nucleotides not matched to a gene: 13. The CDR3 DNA follows: TGCAGTGCTCGAAAGCTTAAACGGGACAGGGGTGGCTACACCTTC. Its protein product is CSARKLKRDRGGYTF.